These T cell receptor beta chains were read from a single sample in a study of identical twins. TCRdb processed the 5' RACE reads anew with MiXCR; each CDR3 protein has one entry. Among a few hundred thousand distinct CDR3 sequences, about 8.9% were seen once, and the ten largest hold roughly 3.1%. A further study also used this sample, focusing on yellow fever vaccine responses in identical twins.

The material sequenced was CD8+ T cells sorted from blood. Every receptor here comes from a woman in her late teens or twenties in good health. CDR3s include the opening cysteine and the closing phenylalanine or tryptophan. The D gene is left open where the match is weak. The size entry is marked missing in some rows and otherwise reads once, few, many or a size class.

v_gene	abundance	j_gene	d_gene	CDR3aa	CDR3nt
TRBV24-1	many	TRBJ1-2	.	CATSDFRATGGYGYTF	TGTGCCACCAGTGATTTTAGAGCGACGGGAGGCTATGGCTACACCTTC
TRBV7-6	.	TRBJ2-3	.	CASSLSHKLEEGTDTQYF	TGTGCCAGCAGCTTATCTCATAAGCTTGAGGAGGGTACAGATACGCAGTATTTT
TRBV27	many	TRBJ2-7	.	CASSDWEEQYF	TGTGCCAGCAGTGACTGGGAAGAGCAGTACTTC
TRBV27	.	TRBJ1-2	.	CASSSAQANYGYTF	TGTGCCAGCAGTTCCGCCCAAGCTAACTATGGCTACACCTTC
TRBV20-1	few	TRBJ2-1	TRBD2	CSARDLLAGSYNEQFF	TGCAGTGCTAGAGACCTCCTAGCGGGATCCTACAATGAGCAGTTCTTC
TRBV7-8	many	TRBJ2-5	.	CANSFGPEVETQYF	TGTGCCAACAGCTTTGGACCAGAGGTGGAGACCCAGTACTTC
TRBV6-6	.	TRBJ2-1	TRBD2	CASSYSTSGSRNEQFF	TGTGCCAGCAGTTACTCCACTAGCGGGTCCCGCAATGAGCAGTTCTTC
TRBV2	few	TRBJ2-2	TRBD2	CASKPLLADANTGELFF	TGTGCCAGCAAACCCTTACTAGCGGACGCGAACACCGGGGAGCTGTTTTTT
TRBV25-1	few	TRBJ2-1	TRBD1	CASSGRQGRNEQFF	TGTGCCAGCAGTGGCCGACAGGGTAGGAATGAGCAGTTCTTC
TRBV2	few	TRBJ2-1	.	CASGGRNEQFF	TGTGCCAGCGGGGGGAGGAATGAGCAGTTCTTC
TRBV7-2	few	TRBJ1-5	.	CASSSHLFGAQPQHF	TGTGCCAGCAGCTCTCACCTATTCGGGGCTCAGCCCCAGCATTTT
TRBV11-2	few	TRBJ2-5	TRBD2	CASSSWTSAPPETQYF	TGTGCCAGCAGCTCCTGGACTAGCGCACCGCCGGAGACCCAGTACTTC
TRBV20-1	.	TRBJ2-4	.	CSARDRGTVGTKNIQYF	TGCAGTGCTAGAGATCGGGGGACAGTAGGGACCAAAAACATTCAGTACTTC
TRBV25-1	few	TRBJ2-3	TRBD2	CASVDGAGSARTDTQYF	TGTGCCAGCGTCGACGGAGCGGGATCAGCCCGGACAGATACGCAGTATTTT
TRBV15	.	TRBJ1-4	TRBD1	CATSTGQGGTNEKLFF	TGTGCCACCAGCACCGGACAGGGAGGAACTAATGAAAAACTGTTTTTT
TRBV5-1	.	TRBJ1-2	.	CASSRQQGGVVGFGDGYTF	TGCGCCAGCAGCCGACAACAGGGTGGAGTTGTTGGGTTTGGTGATGGCTACACCTTC
TRBV9	many	TRBJ2-7	TRBD1	CASSSTGGTSSYEQYF	TGTGCCAGCAGCTCTACAGGGGGCACGAGCTCCTACGAGCAGTACTTC
TRBV11-2	.	TRBJ2-7	TRBD2	CASSLVSGGAFYEQYF	TGTGCCAGCAGCTTAGTATCCGGGGGGGCGTTCTACGAGCAGTACTTC
TRBV20-1	.	TRBJ2-7	TRBD1	CSASDRVAYEQYF	TGCAGTGCTTCGGACAGGGTGGCGTACGAGCAGTACTTC
TRBV15	few	TRBJ2-5	TRBD1	CATSRGQGLETQYF	TGTGCCACCAGCAGAGGACAGGGCCTAGAGACCCAGTACTTC
TRBV2	few	TRBJ1-2	.	CASPLVLRYGYTF	TGTGCCAGCCCATTGGTACTGCGCTATGGCTACACCTTC
TRBV6-1	few	TRBJ2-7	.	CASSDPPEGVLDEQYF	TGTGCCAGCAGCGACCCCCCGGAGGGGGTCCTAGACGAGCAGTACTTC
TRBV20-1	few	TRBJ1-5	.	CSAFLPEGNQPQHF	TGCAGTGCTTTTCTCCCGGAGGGCAATCAGCCCCAGCATTTT
TRBV12-3/TRBV12-4	.	TRBJ2-1	.	CASSFRPPGTNEQFF	TGTGCCAGCAGTTTTCGCCCACCGGGGACGAATGAGCAGTTCTTC
TRBV2	few	TRBJ2-7	.	CASSERRAYEQYF	TGTGCCAGCAGTGAGCGCCGGGCCTACGAGCAGTACTTC
TRBV15	many	TRBJ2-3	TRBD2	CATSGTSGRPDTQYF	TGTGCCACCAGCGGGACGAGCGGGAGACCAGATACGCAGTATTTT
TRBV7-9	.	TRBJ1-5	TRBD1	CASGDRDRGNQPQHF	TGTGCCAGCGGCGACCGGGACAGGGGAAATCAGCCCCAGCATTTT
TRBV20-1	few	TRBJ2-2	.	CSANQINTGELFF	TGCAGTGCGAACCAGATAAACACCGGGGAGCTGTTTTTT
TRBV7-6	.	TRBJ2-7	TRBD1	CASSLGQLGYEQYF	TGTGCCAGCAGCTTGGGACAGCTAGGCTACGAGCAGTACTTC
TRBV7-8	many	TRBJ1-2	TRBD1	CASSSDREAIGYTF	TGTGCCAGCAGCTCGGACAGGGAAGCGATCGGCTACACCTTC